Below, 5 T cell receptor beta chains from the same sample are listed, as sequenced in a study of cytotoxic CD8 clonotypes in ibrutinib-treated CLL. Clones were sequenced by immunoSEQ multiplex PCR, and TCRdb holds only the in-frame ones, with some missing. The sample carries about 16,000 clones, approximately 67% recorded once. The sample here was PBMCs, taken before ibrutinib treatment. The receptors originated from a human donor with chronic lymphocytic leukemia.

The chain is built from TRBV14 and TRBJ2-5, with a tentative D call TRBD2 (5 bases). Looked up from germline, CDR1 is SGHDN and CDR2 is FVKESK. Trimming took 5 bases from V and 0 from J, leaving 13 bases between them. The CDR3 has 15 residues. CDR3 loop: CASSRVKEDQETQYF. CDR3 DNA sequence: TGTGCCAGCAGCAGGGTTAAGGAGGACCAAGAGACCCAGTACTTC.

The chain couples TRBV12-5 to TRBJ1-5; no clear D gene. CDR3 length: 11 residues. The germline CDR1 and CDR2 sequences are LGHNT and FRNRAP. V lost 5 bases and J lost 5, with 4 bases in between. In DNA form, the CDR3 reads TGTGCTAGTGGTCATGATCAGCCCCAGCATTTT. Translated: CASGHDQPQHF. The entire variable domain, with the rest obtained from reference TRBV12-5 and TRBJ1-5, is as follows: DARVTQTPRHKVTEMGQEVTMRCQPILGHNTVFWYRQTMMQGLELLAYFRNRAPLDDSGMPKDRFSAEMPDATLATLKIQPSEPRDSAVYFCASGHDQPQHFGDGTRLSIL.

V is TRBV18 and J is TRBJ2-1, with 15 nucleotides matching TRBD2. This CDR3 comprises 17 residues. CDR1 and CDR2 from the germline V gene are KGHSH and LQKENI. Losses at the gene ends were 3 bases for V and 6 bases for J; bases not matched to a gene: 6. CDR3 sequence reads: CASSPERTSGGVNEQFF. Written as DNA, the CDR3 is TGTGCCAGCTCACCGGAACGGACTAGCGGGGGGGTCAATGAGCAGTTCTTC.

The chain joins TRBV6-5 to TRBJ1-1; no clear D. CDR3 length equals 14 residues. The ends were cut back, 2 bases at V and 5 bases at J, with 12 bases in the middle. CDR1 is MNHEY, CDR2 SVGAGI, per germline. For the CDR3, the DNA is TGTGCCAGCAGTTACAGGGTAACGGGGACTGAAGCTTTCTTT. Translation: CASSYRVTGTEAFF.

The chain employs TRBV5-4 and TRBJ2-3; D may be TRBD2 (6 bases). Germline V gives CDR1 SGHNT, CDR2 YYREEE (reference sequence). Trimming pared 2 bases from V and 6 bases from J, leaving 7 bases between. The CDR3 spans 12 residues. The CDR3 DNA reads as TGTGCCAGCAGCTTTAGCGGCGATACGCAGTATTTT. This gives the protein CASSFSGDTQYF.